This TCR beta chain was captured in a study of T cell changes during pregnancy in multiple sclerosis. Only a few counts were recorded for this clone. Some clones are missing from TCRdb's copy, which holds only in-frame ones; the method was immunoSEQ multiplex PCR. Of 100,000 or so clones in the sample, roughly 90% were seen once. The TCR was taken from a female donor with multiple sclerosis, enrolled in a pregnancy study. The sequencing here drew on peripheral blood, taken after pregnancy.

DNA for the CDR3: TGCAGCGTCGCAGGGTTAGCCAAAAACATTCAGTACTTC. This codes for CSVAGLAKNIQYF. The chain links TRBV29-1 to TRBJ2-4, with D possibly TRBD1 on 5 matching bases. CDR3 length: 13 residues. Trimming stripped 6 bases from V and 0 bases from J, with 9 bases between. CDR1 SQVTM and CDR2 ANQGSEA come from the germline V gene.